The present T cell receptor (beta chain) was sequenced within a study of OX40 agonist ivuxolimab in advanced cancers. Germline CDR1 PRHDT, CDR2 FYEKMQ (reference sequence). J lost 2 bases, V lost 5 bases, and 11 bases had no gene match. CDR3 length: 18 residues. Broader study findings: Expanded clones were, on average, more numerous among CD8+ T cells than CD4+. By week 6 at 0.1 to 3.0 mg/kg, blood CD4+ and CD8+ T cells had expanded clonally.

Assay: immunoSEQ multiplex PCR; the TCRdb copy retains only in-frame clones and omits some. The data hold 55,000 to 75,000 clones, with about 86% observed a single time. This clone was detected a few times. What it binds is unknown. Sample: CD4+ or CD8+ T cells sorted from blood, taken in a trial of the OX40 agonist ivuxolimab. The chain has TRBV13 and TRBJ2-1; 11 bases agree with TRBD2. The clonotype originates from an adult with an advanced solid tumor such as melanoma, head and neck, liver or kidney cancer. CDR3 amino acids: CASSSTYVSGRAYNEQFF. The DNA for the CDR3 is TGTGCCAGCAGCAGCACTTACGTTAGCGGGAGGGCCTACAATGAGCAGTTCTTC.